There are a few counts of the clone carrying this T cell receptor (beta chain). The V end was cut by 0 bases, the J end by 8 bases, with 16 bases between. This CDR3 contains 15 residues. Germline values: CDR1 SGDLS, CDR2 YYNGEE. Relying on iRepertoire HTBI primers and Arm-PCR of CDR3 regions, the team built TCR beta libraries. Each CDR3 protein is one row after TCRdb ran MiXCR on the multiplex PCR reads. The sample lists 410,000 or so distinct CDR3 sequences, about 16% seen once, with over 15% in the top ten. The entry originates in a study of regulatory T cells in long-lasting Graves disease. Stated time point: newly diagnosed GD, antithyroid drugs for less than 3 months. Preparation of the TCR library used RNA extracted from PBMCs. Enrollment of patients was through an endocrinology department in Xi'an, China. This same sample was also taken into another study, of T cells in Graves' hyperthyroidism and ophthalmopathy.

V gene TRBV9 combines with J gene TRBJ2-3; possible D gene TRBD1, 6 bases. The sequencing used peripheral blood mononuclear cells (PBMCs), collected at new diagnosis, from a patient treated with antithyroid drugs. The sequence came from a woman in her 30s with Graves disease. CDR3 sequence reads: CASSVGRGKDPTQYF. DNA of the CDR3: TGTGCCAGCAGCGTAGGAAGGGGGAAGGATCCTACGCAGTATTTT. Full variable domain (remainder filled in from reference TRBV9 and TRBJ2-3): DSGVTQTPKHLITATGQRVTLRCSPRSGDLSVYWYQQSLDQGLQFLIQYYNGEERAKGNILERFSAQQFPDLHSELNLSSLELGDSALYFCASSVGRGKDPTQYFGPGTRLTVL.